This TCR beta chain was profiled in a study of Graves' ophthalmopathy and Graves' hyperthyroidism. Researchers took RNA transcripts and amplified TCR beta CDR3 regions from them. Second-round multiplex PCR came after a first-round RT-PCR that employed HTBI primers. Each CDR3 protein is one row after TCRdb ran MiXCR on the multiplex PCR reads. This table has about 50,000 distinct CDR3 sequences, approximately 52% appearing once. Ophthalmopathy in the donors was of moderate-to-severe activity, with CAS ≥3, NOSPECS ≥4 and duration under 3 months. V gave up 2 bases and J gave up 3 bases; unmatched junction bases: 1. Germline V lookup: CDR1 DFQATT, CDR2 SNEGSKA (reference sequence). The CDR3 length is 14 residues.

The source material was peripheral blood. The source is an adult woman with Graves' ophthalmopathy. The chain couples TRBV20-1 to TRBJ2-1; 10 bases match TRBD2. CDR3 DNA sequence: TGCAGTGCTAGAACTAGCGGGGACTACAATGAGCAGTTCTTC. It yields the protein CSARTSGDYNEQFF.